The 18 T cell receptor beta chains below come from one sample, sequenced in a study of cytomegalovirus exposure and HLA in healthy donors. The PCR contained 60 Vbeta and 13 Jbeta primers. The table came from immunoSEQ multiplex PCR; TCRdb's copy has only in-frame clones and leaves some out. The table has 120,000 or so clones, roughly 80% seen once. Sequencing input: PBMCs. The receptors derive from a man aged 30 to 45 in good health and CMV-seronegative.

V and J are TRBV5-6 and TRBJ1-1; D is uncertain. V lost 1 base and J 1 base, leaving 8 bases between the germline ends. The CDR3 extends over 14 amino acids. Germline values: CDR1 SGHDT, CDR2 YYEEEE. This chain's CDR3 is CASSLLGRNTEAFF. As DNA, the CDR3 is TGTGCCAGCAGCTTGCTGGGGAGGAACACTGAAGCTTTCTTT.

J is TRBJ2-6 and V is TRBV5-1, with 9 bases fitting TRBD2. CDR1 is SGHRS and CDR2 is YFSETQ in the germline V gene. V lost 6 bases to trimming and J lost 1 base; unmatched junction nucleotides: 8. The CDR3 is 17 amino acids. This CDR3 is CASTPGAGGSGANVLTF. The DNA for the CDR3 is TGCGCCAGCACCCCGGGAGCGGGGGGATCTGGGGCCAACGTCCTGACTTTC.

This chain connects TRBV5-8 to TRBJ1-3; D gene uncertain. V shed 5 bases and J shed 0 bases, with 12 bases lying between them. Germline loops: CDR1 SGHTS, CDR2 YDEGEE. The CDR3 runs to 15 residues. CDR3 protein: CASSLTDSSGNTIYF. In DNA form, the CDR3 reads TGTGCCAGCAGTTTAACGGACTCCTCTGGAAACACCATATATTTT. Full variable domain (remainder filled in from reference TRBV5-8 and TRBJ1-3): EAGVTQSPTHLIKTRGQQATLRCSPISGHTSVYWYQQALGLGLQFLLWYDEGEERNRGNFPPRFSGRQFPNYSSELNVNALELEDSALYLCASSLTDSSGNTIYFGEGSWLTVV.

The chain links TRBV29-1 to TRBJ2-3, with 9 bases aligning to TRBD2. Germline assignment: CDR1 SQVTM and CDR2 ANQGSEA. J was trimmed by 4 bases and V by 2 bases; bases with no gene match: 7. The CDR3 totals 15 residues. CDR3 in DNA: TGCAGCGTTGAACGGCGGGGGGGTGATGCAGATACGCAGTATTTT. This encodes CSVERRGGDADTQYF.

This chain joins TRBV5-8 and TRBJ2-6; a possible D gene is TRBD1 (6 bases). The CDR3 extends over 15 amino acids. Trimming stripped 4 bases from V and 4 bases from J, with 12 bases between. The germline gives CDR1 SGHTS, CDR2 YDEGEE. The CDR3 sequence is CASSPRRGGANVLTF. For the CDR3, the DNA is TGTGCCAGCAGCCCGCGAAGGGGGGGGGCCAACGTCCTGACTTTC.

This clone was counted between two and nine times. CDR3 protein: CASNPTGRDGETQYF. CDR3 DNA sequence: TGCGCCAGCAACCCGACCGGGAGGGATGGAGAGACCCAGTACTTC. V gene TRBV5-1 combines with J gene TRBJ2-5, with 8 nucleotides matching TRBD2. Looked up from germline, CDR1 is SGHRS and CDR2 is YFSETQ. V was pared by 6 bases and J by 4 bases, with 11 bases of the junction left unmatched. This CDR3 has 15 residues.

The rearrangement uses TRBV14 and TRBJ1-1; tentatively, D is TRBD1 (5 bases). This CDR3 spans 15 amino acids. V was shortened by 2 bases and J by 7 bases, with 17 bases between the two germline ends. Germline CDR1 SGHDN, CDR2 FVKESK. The CDR3 here is CASSQRVGRAVEAFF. In DNA form, the CDR3 reads TGTGCCAGCAGCCAAAGGGTCGGCAGGGCGGTTGAAGCTTTCTTT.

The chain carries TRBV6-1 and TRBJ1-1, with unresolved D. This CDR3 is 16 amino acids long. The V gene's germline CDR1 is MNHNS and CDR2 SASEGT. The germline V and J ends were trimmed by 3 bases and 1 base, with 15 bases remaining between them. The CDR3: CASSDGLTRPNTEAFF. As DNA, the CDR3 is TGTGCCAGCAGTGACGGACTTACTAGGCCGAACACTGAAGCTTTCTTT.

This clone was seen a handful of times. The CDR3 spells CATSRDSSGVQVFNYGYTF. The CDR3 DNA is TGTGCCACCAGCAGAGATTCCTCCGGGGTCCAAGTATTTAACTATGGCTACACCTTC. The genes are TRBV15 and TRBJ1-2; D is ambiguous. CDR1 and CDR2 from the germline V gene are LNHNV and YYDKDF (reference sequence). This CDR3 region has 19 residues. Trimming pared 0 bases from V and 1 base from J, leaving 21 bases between.

The chain uses TRBV7-8 and TRBJ2-7, with TRBD2 identical over 8 bases. The J segment lost 2 bases and the V segment lost 5 bases, leaving 5 bases of the junction unmatched. The germline CDR1 and CDR2 sequences are SGHVS and FQNEAQ. This CDR3 is built from 14 residues. The CDR3 is CASSPAGAAYEQYF. The CDR3 DNA is TGTGCCAGCAGCCCAGCGGGGGCCGCCTACGAGCAGTACTTC.

This clone was counted only a few times. The chain recombines TRBV30 with TRBJ2-7, with D perhaps TRBD1 (6 bases). CDR1 is GTSNPN and CDR2 is SVGIG in the germline V gene (reference sequence). This CDR3 spans 14 amino acids. Trimming removed 0 bases from V and 4 bases from J, with 13 bases in between. The CDR3 DNA is TGTGCCTGGAGTGTACCAGGGGTCAGGTACGAGCAGTACTTC. Translating gives CAWSVPGVRYEQYF.

V gene TRBV13 combines with J gene TRBJ2-7; TRBD1 matches at 9 bases. The V segment lost 4 bases and the J segment 2 bases; nucleotides outside the gene matches: 9. There are 16 residues in the CDR3. Germline CDR1 is PRHDT and CDR2 is FYEKMQ (reference sequence). The CDR3 region is CASSSRTGAETYEQYF. The DNA for the CDR3 is TGTGCCAGCAGCTCCCGGACAGGGGCCGAAACCTACGAGCAGTACTTC. Complete variable domain (other parts from reference TRBV13 and TRBJ2-7): AAGVIQSPRHLIKEKRETATLKCYPIPRHDTVYWYQQGPGQDPQFLISFYEKMQSDKGSIPDRFSAQQFSDYHSELNMSSLELGDSALYFCASSSRTGAETYEQYFGPGTRLTVT.

V and J are TRBV7-2 and TRBJ1-2; TRBD1 might be the D (5 bases). V gave up 1 base and J gave up 8 bases, with 11 bases separating them. Germline CDR1 SGHTA, CDR2 FQGNSA. This CDR3 spans 13 amino acids. CDR3 nucleotides: TGTGCCAGCAGCTTAGGTACAGGTCCCGGCTACACCTTC. As protein: CASSLGTGPGYTF.

The rearrangement links TRBV10-1 to TRBJ1-1, with 10 bases matching TRBD1. The length of the CDR3 is 12 residues. V dropped 10 bases and J dropped 7; count of bases not matched to a gene: 6. The germline CDR1 and CDR2 sequences are WNHNN and SYGVQD (reference sequence). The CDR3 DNA reads as TGCGCCACCTCGCGGGACAGGGGTGAAGCTTTCTTT. It yields the protein CATSRDRGEAFF.

J is TRBJ2-4 and V is TRBV5-1, with 7 bases fitting TRBD2. Germline CDR1 and CDR2: SGHRS and YFSETQ. Germline trimming cut 0 bases from V and 6 bases from J; bases unmatched to any gene: 3. This CDR3 contains 14 residues. The CDR3 sequence: CASSLGGGRNIQYF. The CDR3 DNA is TGCGCCAGCAGCTTGGGGGGGGGTAGAAACATTCAGTACTTC.

This clone was seen more than once but under ten times. The rearrangement uses TRBV9 and TRBJ2-3, with D possibly matching TRBD2 (5 bases). V lost 0 bases and J 2 bases, leaving 25 bases between the germline ends. Germline V lookup: CDR1 SGDLS, CDR2 YYNGEE. This CDR3 region has 20 residues. The CDR3 sequence is CASSVDPKVGAALTTDTQYF. Here the CDR3 DNA reads TGTGCCAGCAGCGTAGACCCGAAGGTGGGAGCGGCCCTAACCACAGATACGCAGTATTTT.

The chain links TRBV7-9 to TRBJ2-1, with TRBD2 identical over 11 bases. V gave up 5 bases and J gave up 0 bases; unmatched junction bases: 6. Germline CDR1 and CDR2: SEHNR and FQNEAQ (reference sequence). The CDR3 length is 17 residues. CDR3 in DNA: TGTGCCAGCAGCGACGTTAGCGGGGGGGACTCCTACAATGAGCAGTTCTTC. This sequence encodes CASSDVSGGDSYNEQFF. The complete variable domain, with remaining parts taken from reference TRBV7-9 and TRBJ2-1, reads DTGVSQNPRHKITKRGQNVTFRCDPISEHNRLYWYRQTLGQGPEFLTYFQNEAQLEKSRLLSDRFSAERPKGSFSTLEIQRTEQGDSAMYLCASSDVSGGDSYNEQFFGPGTRLTVL.

This chain links TRBV10-3 with TRBJ2-2; 11 bases line up with TRBD1. Trimming cost V 6 bases and J 6 bases; bases outside gene matches: 9. There are 16 residues in the CDR3. Per germline, CDR1 ENHRY and CDR2 SYGVKD. CDR3 sequence: CAISEPGQGVSGELFF. In nucleotides, the CDR3 is TGTGCCATCAGCGAGCCGGGACAGGGGGTCTCCGGGGAGCTGTTTTTT.